Ten or more counts support the clone carrying this T cell receptor (beta chain). What it binds is not known. This specimen comes from a study of T cells after yellow fever vaccination. The study's findings and limits: Overlap between CD4 and CD8 compartments was detected for a small share of clonotypes.

The CDR3 loop spans 13 amino acids. V lost 4 bases and J lost 5, with 13 bases in between. From germline, CDR1 is SQVTM and CDR2 ANQGSEA. A process of 5'RACE template switching, which added a universal primer site and UMIs, was used to make TCR cDNA. TCRdb passed the 5' RACE reads through MiXCR, listing each CDR3 protein once. The sample includes about 360,000 distinct CDR3 sequences, approximately 6% of them seen just once. The sequence was collected from a man under 40 who received the YFV17D yellow fever vaccine. The rearrangement joins TRBV29-1 to TRBJ2-3; perhaps TRBD1 as D (5 bases). The specimen was PBMCs, collected 5 days after the yellow fever booster vaccination. The CDR3 sequence is CSVAYRLLDTQYF. CDR3 nucleotide sequence: TGCAGCGTTGCCTACAGGCTTCTAGATACGCAGTATTTT.